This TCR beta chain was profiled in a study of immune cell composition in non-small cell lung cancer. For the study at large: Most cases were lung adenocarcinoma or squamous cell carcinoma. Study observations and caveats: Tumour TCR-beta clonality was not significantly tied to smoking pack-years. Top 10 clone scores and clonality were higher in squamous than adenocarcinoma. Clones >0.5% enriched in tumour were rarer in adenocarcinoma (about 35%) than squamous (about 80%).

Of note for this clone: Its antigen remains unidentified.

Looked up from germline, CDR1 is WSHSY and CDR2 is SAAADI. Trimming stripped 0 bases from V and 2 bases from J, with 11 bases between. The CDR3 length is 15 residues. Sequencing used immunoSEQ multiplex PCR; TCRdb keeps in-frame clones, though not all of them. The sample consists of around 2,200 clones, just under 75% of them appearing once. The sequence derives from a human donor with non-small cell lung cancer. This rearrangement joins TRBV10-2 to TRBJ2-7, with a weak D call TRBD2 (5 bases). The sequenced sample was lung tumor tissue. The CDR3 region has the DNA TGCGCCAGCAGTGAGTCCAGCGGATCTACCTACGAGCAGTACTTC. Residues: CASSESSGSTYEQYF.